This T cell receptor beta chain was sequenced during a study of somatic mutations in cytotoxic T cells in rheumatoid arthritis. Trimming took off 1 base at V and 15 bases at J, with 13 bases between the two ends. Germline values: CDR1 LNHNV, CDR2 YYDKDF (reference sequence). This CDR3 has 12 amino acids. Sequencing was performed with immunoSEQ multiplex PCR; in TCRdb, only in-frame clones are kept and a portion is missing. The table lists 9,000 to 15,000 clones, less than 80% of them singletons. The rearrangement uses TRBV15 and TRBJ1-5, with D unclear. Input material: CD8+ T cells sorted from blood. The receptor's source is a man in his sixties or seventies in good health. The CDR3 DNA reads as TGTGCCACCAGCAGAGGGCTAGGGAGACGGCATTTT. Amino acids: CATSRGLGRRHF.